One T cell receptor (beta chain) is described in this entry. The antigen is not known. These data are taken from a study of T-cell memory formation after mild COVID-19. Study-wide findings and caveats: Most CD4+ clones that shrank were in CM and EM, while CD8+ ones turned up in EMRA.

J lost 5 bases, V lost 5 bases, and 8 bases had no gene match. CDR3 length equals 14 residues. TCRdb reprocessed the 5' RACE reads with MiXCR, giving one entry per CDR3 protein. The sample comprises a few hundred thousand distinct CDR3 sequences, about 10% of which are singletons, and roughly 3.2% rests with the top ten. The chain recombines TRBV12-3 or TRBV12-4 with TRBJ2-5; 7 bases match TRBD1. The sequence derives from a man aged 18 to 29 who had mild COVID-19 (a few samples of this study predate the infection). Cell type and time point are not known. Sample: PBMCs or a T cell subset sorted from them (not recorded which). CDR3: CASSHRQGYETQYF. The CDR3 DNA is TGTGCCAGCAGTCATCGACAGGGCTACGAGACCCAGTACTTC.